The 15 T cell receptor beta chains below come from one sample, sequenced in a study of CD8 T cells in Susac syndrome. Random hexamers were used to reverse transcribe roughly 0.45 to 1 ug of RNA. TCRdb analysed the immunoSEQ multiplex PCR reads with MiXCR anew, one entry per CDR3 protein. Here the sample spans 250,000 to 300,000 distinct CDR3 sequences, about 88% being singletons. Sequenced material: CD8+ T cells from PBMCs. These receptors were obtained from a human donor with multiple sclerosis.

CDR3 sequence: CASSQPWGTDLYGYTF. The CDR3 DNA is TGCGCCAGCAGCCAACCGTGGGGGACGGATCTTTATGGCTACACCTTC. This chain links TRBV4-1 with TRBJ1-2; tentative D call: TRBD1 (5 bases). This CDR3 region has 16 residues. Germline CDR1 MGHRA, CDR2 YSYEKL. V was trimmed by 2 bases and J by 5 bases, leaving 18 bases between them.

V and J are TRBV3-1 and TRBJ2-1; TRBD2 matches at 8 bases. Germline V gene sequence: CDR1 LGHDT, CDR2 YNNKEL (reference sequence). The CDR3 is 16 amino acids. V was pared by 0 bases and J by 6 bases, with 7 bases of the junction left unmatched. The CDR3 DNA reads TGTGCCAGCAGCCAAGACGTAGCGGGACTTGGCAATGAGCAGTTCTTC. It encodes CASSQDVAGLGNEQFF.

The CDR3 nucleotides are TGTGCCAGCAGCGTGGGACAGTACACTGAAGCTTTCTTT. Amino acid sequence: CASSVGQYTEAFF. The rearrangement uses TRBV28 and TRBJ1-1; TRBD1 matches 7 bases. The trim removed 6 bases at V and 3 bases at J, leaving 4 bases unmatched. The CDR3 loop spans 13 amino acids. Germline loops: CDR1 MDHEN, CDR2 SYDVKM. Supplemented by reference TRBV28 and TRBJ1-1, the full variable domain reads DVKVTQSSRYLVKRTGEKVFLECVQDMDHENMFWYRQDPGLGLRLIYFSYDVKMKEKGDIPEGYSVSREKKERFSLILESASTNQTSMYLCASSVGQYTEAFFGQGTRLTVV.

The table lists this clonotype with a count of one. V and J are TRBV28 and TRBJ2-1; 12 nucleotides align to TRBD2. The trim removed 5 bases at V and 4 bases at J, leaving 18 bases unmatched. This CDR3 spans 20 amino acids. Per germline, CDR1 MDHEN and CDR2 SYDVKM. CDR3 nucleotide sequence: TGTGCCAGCAGTGACCCGAGACTAGCGGGAGACCCGAAAGGATACAATGAGCAGTTCTTC. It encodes CASSDPRLAGDPKGYNEQFF.

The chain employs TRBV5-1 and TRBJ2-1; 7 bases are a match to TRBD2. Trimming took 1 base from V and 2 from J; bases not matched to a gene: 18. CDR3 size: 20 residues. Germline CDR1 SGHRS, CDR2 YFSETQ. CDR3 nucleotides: TGCGCCAGCAGCTTGAAAAGCCTAGCGGCCTTCGGTGGGGCCTACAATGAGCAGTTCTTC. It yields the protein CASSLKSLAAFGGAYNEQFF.

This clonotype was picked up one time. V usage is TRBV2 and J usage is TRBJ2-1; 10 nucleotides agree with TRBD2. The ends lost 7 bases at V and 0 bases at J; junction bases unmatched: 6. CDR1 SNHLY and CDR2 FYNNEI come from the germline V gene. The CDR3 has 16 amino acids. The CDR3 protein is CASTLTSGFSYNEQFF. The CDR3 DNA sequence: TGTGCCAGCACCCTGACTAGCGGGTTCTCCTACAATGAGCAGTTCTTC.

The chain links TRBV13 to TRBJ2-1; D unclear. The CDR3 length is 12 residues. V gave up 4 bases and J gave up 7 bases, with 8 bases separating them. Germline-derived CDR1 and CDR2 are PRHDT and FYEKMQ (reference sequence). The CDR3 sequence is CASSWAKNEQFF. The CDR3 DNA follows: TGTGCCAGCAGCTGGGCTAAGAATGAGCAGTTCTTC.

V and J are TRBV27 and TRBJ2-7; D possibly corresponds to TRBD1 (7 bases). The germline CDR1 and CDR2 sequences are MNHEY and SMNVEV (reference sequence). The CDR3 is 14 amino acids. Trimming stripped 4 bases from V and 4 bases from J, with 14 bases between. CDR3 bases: TGTGCCAGCAGTTCCGCGGGACAGCTTTACGAGCAGTACTTC. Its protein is CASSSAGQLYEQYF.

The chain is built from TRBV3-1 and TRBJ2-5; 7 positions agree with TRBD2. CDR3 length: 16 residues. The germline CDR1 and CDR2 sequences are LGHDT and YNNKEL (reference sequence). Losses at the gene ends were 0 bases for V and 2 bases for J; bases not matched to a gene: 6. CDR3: CASSQEILAMQETQYF. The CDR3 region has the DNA TGTGCCAGCAGCCAAGAGATACTAGCGATGCAAGAGACCCAGTACTTC.

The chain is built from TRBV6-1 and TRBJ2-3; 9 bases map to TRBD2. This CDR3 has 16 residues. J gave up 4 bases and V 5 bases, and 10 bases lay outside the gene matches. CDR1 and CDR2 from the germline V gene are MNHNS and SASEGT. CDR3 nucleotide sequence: TGTGCCAGCAGTACGGGGACTAGCCTAACTTCAGATACGCAGTATTTT. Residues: CASSTGTSLTSDTQYF.

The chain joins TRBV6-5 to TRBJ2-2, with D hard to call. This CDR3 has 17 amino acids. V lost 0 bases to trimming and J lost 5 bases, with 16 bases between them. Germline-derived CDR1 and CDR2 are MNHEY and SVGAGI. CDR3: CASSYSHSPGLTGELFF. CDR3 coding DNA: TGTGCCAGCAGTTACTCGCACTCTCCGGGTTTGACCGGGGAGCTGTTTTTT.

This CDR3 reads CASSLRGEGAYNEQFF. CDR3 nucleotide sequence: TGTGCCAGCAGTTTAAGGGGGGAGGGTGCCTACAATGAGCAGTTCTTC. The chain is built from TRBV12-3 or TRBV12-4 and TRBJ2-1, with D perhaps TRBD2 (7 bases). The CDR3 has 16 amino acids. V lost 2 bases and J lost 2, with 13 bases in between.

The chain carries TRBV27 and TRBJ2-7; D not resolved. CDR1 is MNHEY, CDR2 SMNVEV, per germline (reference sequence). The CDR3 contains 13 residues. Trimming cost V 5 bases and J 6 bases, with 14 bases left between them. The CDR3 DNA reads TGTGCCAGCAGTCCCCGACTCACTCGCGAGCAGTACTTC. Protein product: CASSPRLTREQYF.

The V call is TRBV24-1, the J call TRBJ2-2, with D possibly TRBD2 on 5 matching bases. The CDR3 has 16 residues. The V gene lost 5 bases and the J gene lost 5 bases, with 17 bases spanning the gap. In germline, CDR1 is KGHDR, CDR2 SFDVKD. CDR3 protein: CATSGAPLATTGELFF. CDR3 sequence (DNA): TGTGCCACCAGTGGTGCCCCCCTAGCTACAACCGGGGAGCTGTTTTTT.

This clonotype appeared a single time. CDR3 DNA sequence: TGTGCCAGCCTCCTCTCAACCGGGCGCCAAGAGACCCAGTACTTC. It codes for CASLLSTGRQETQYF. This chain links TRBV7-8 with TRBJ2-5; no firm D call. The V gene lost 8 bases and the J gene lost 1 base, with 17 bases spanning the gap. This CDR3 comprises 15 residues. Germline loops: CDR1 SGHVS, CDR2 FQNEAQ.